Listed here are 26 T cell receptor beta chains from one sample, sequenced in a study of beta chain features in type 1 diabetes. Broader study findings: Moderate but significant shortening of TCRB CDR3s was recorded in all four CD4+ subsets from Type 1 diabetes patients.

The sequenced template was cDNA made from the entire isolated RNA. Some clones are missing from TCRdb's copy, which holds only in-frame ones; the method was immunoSEQ multiplex PCR. The table records some 250,000 clones, about a tenth of them present only once. No antigen is known for these receptors. The sample consisted of naive CD4+ T cells from blood. All receptors derive from a man aged 25 to 40 with type 1 diabetes.

In its sample, this clone was seen once. This chain links TRBV2 with TRBJ2-5; TRBD1 is a possible D gene (6 bases). The CDR3 has 12 amino acids. Germline-derived CDR1 and CDR2 are SNHLY and FYNNEI. The ends were cut back, 8 bases at V and 3 bases at J, with 10 bases in the middle. The CDR3 spells CASGRTEETQYF. For the CDR3, the DNA is TGTGCCAGCGGAAGGACAGAAGAGACCCAGTACTTC.

V and J are TRBV29-1 and TRBJ2-5; perhaps TRBD2 as D (5 bases). The CDR3 runs to 10 residues. Trimming left V 4 bases short and J 6 bases short, with 6 bases between. Germline V lookup: CDR1 SQVTM, CDR2 ANQGSEA. Here the CDR3 DNA reads TGCAGCGTTGGAGGGAAGACCCAGTACTTC. Amino acids: CSVGGKTQYF.

This clone has only a few counts. In DNA, the CDR3 is TGTGCCAGCAACCCAGGGACAGGGGGAGCTTACAATGAGCAGTTCTTC. Its translation: CASNPGTGGAYNEQFF. The chain employs TRBV5-4 and TRBJ2-1; 11 bases agree with TRBD1. CDR3 size: 16 residues. V was pared by 6 bases and J by 4 bases, with 9 bases of the junction left unmatched. From germline, CDR1 is SGHNT and CDR2 YYREEE (reference sequence).

The chain employs TRBV28 and TRBJ1-2; a possible D gene is TRBD1 (5 bases). Between the trimmed V and J ends, which lost 7 bases and 4 bases, there was a span of 10 bases. The length of the CDR3 is 12 residues. Germline V lookup: CDR1 MDHEN, CDR2 SYDVKM. The CDR3 protein is CASTLQGYGYTF. As DNA, the CDR3 is TGTGCCAGCACCCTCCAGGGCTATGGCTACACCTTC.

This clone has a handful of counts. The rearrangement links TRBV21-1 to TRBJ1-2; the listed D gene, TRBD1, was not tested against the DNA. TRBV21-1 is described as a pseudogene. The CDR3 has 15 residues. CDR3 sequence (DNA): TGTGCCAGCAGCCCGCCCCGGCAGGGGAACTATGGCTACACCTTC. It specifies CASSPPRQGNYGYTF.

The chain couples TRBV5-4 to TRBJ1-1; possible D gene TRBD1, 6 bases. The CDR3 runs 14 residues. CDR1 is SGHNT and CDR2 is YYREEE in the germline V gene (reference sequence). V lost 4 bases and J lost 1, with 11 bases in between. CDR3 loop: CASSVDRANTEAFF. The CDR3 coding sequence is TGTGCCAGCAGCGTGGACAGAGCGAACACTGAAGCTTTCTTT.

This clone was observed a few times. V and J are TRBV20-1 and TRBJ2-4, with a tentative D call TRBD1 (6 bases). Germline V gene data show CDR1 as DFQATT and CDR2 as SNEGSKA (reference sequence). The CDR3 covers 10 residues. The CDR3 region has the DNA TGCAGCGTCGACAGGAACATTCAGTACTTC. Translated, it gives CSVDRNIQYF.

This clone occurred a few times. This sequence joins TRBV7-9 and TRBJ2-7; D ambiguous. The CDR3 has 13 amino acids. V lost 0 bases and J 0 bases, leaving 3 bases between the germline ends. Germline V gene lookup returns CDR1 SEHNR and CDR2 FQNEAQ (reference sequence). The CDR3 is CASSLASSYEQYF. As DNA, the CDR3 is TGTGCCAGCAGCTTAGCGAGCTCCTACGAGCAGTACTTC.

This clone was seen a handful of times. This chain uses TRBV4-1 with TRBJ2-1; TRBD2 is a possible D gene (5 bases). In germline, CDR1 is MGHRA, CDR2 YSYEKL. The CDR3 is 16 amino acids. V shed 4 bases and J shed 2 bases, with 15 bases lying between them. CDR3 bases: TGCGCCAGCAGCCGGAGTATAGCGTGGGCCTACAATGAGCAGTTCTTC. Residues: CASSRSIAWAYNEQFF.

This clone occurred a few times. The sample carries other DNA sequences with the same CDR3. The gene calls are TRBV7-9 and TRBJ2-5; 7 nucleotides align to TRBD1. The J segment lost 3 bases and the V segment lost 2 bases, leaving 0 bases of the junction unmatched. This CDR3 region has 13 residues. Per germline, CDR1 SEHNR and CDR2 FQNEAQ (reference sequence). The CDR3 region is CASSLTGEETQYF. Written as DNA, the CDR3 is TGTGCCAGCAGCTTAACAGGGGAAGAGACCCAGTACTTC.

This clone was counted only a few times. This chain uses TRBV29-1 with TRBJ1-2, with 10 bases fitting TRBD1. The germline CDR1 and CDR2 sequences are SQVTM and ANQGSEA. The CDR3 has 13 amino acids. V lost 7 bases, J lost 4 bases, and 6 bases stayed unmatched. CDR3 loop: CSATGTGAYGYTF. CDR3 bases: TGCAGCGCGACCGGGACAGGGGCCTATGGCTACACCTTC.

About this clone itself: This sample includes further DNA sequences coding for the same CDR3. This chain links TRBV7-9 with TRBJ2-5; TRBD1 aligns across 9 bases. With V trimmed by 5 bases and J by 5 bases, 3 bases remained unmatched. The CDR3 length is 13 residues. Germline V gene lookup returns CDR1 SEHNR and CDR2 FQNEAQ (reference sequence). CDR3 nucleotides: TGTGCCAGCAGCCCTGGACAGGGGGAGACCCAGTACTTC. Translating gives CASSPGQGETQYF.

This clone was detected a few times. This chain connects TRBV9 to TRBJ2-7, with D uncertain. The CDR3 length is 14 residues. The germline V and J ends were trimmed by 1 base and 5 bases, with 13 bases remaining between them. The germline V gene has CDR1 SGDLS and CDR2 YYNGEE. CDR3 amino acids: CASSVTASSNEQYF. CDR3 bases: TGTGCCAGCAGCGTAACGGCTAGTTCAAACGAGCAGTACTTC.

The chain is built from TRBV7-9 and TRBJ1-6; perhaps TRBD1 as D (5 bases). Germline CDR1 is SEHNR and CDR2 is FQNEAQ (reference sequence). This CDR3 has 14 residues. V gave up 0 bases and J gave up 8 bases, with 8 bases separating them. Here the CDR3 DNA reads TGTGCCAGCAGCTTAGCGGGCAGGGATTCACCCCTCCACTTT. It translates to CASSLAGRDSPLHF.

This chain joins TRBV29-1 and TRBJ1-1; possibly TRBD1 for D (5 bases). In germline, CDR1 is SQVTM, CDR2 ANQGSEA. The CDR3 spans 13 residues. Trimming stripped 8 bases from V and 4 bases from J, with 17 bases between. CDR3 region: CSFQEGMGTEAFF. CDR3 sequence (DNA): TGCAGCTTCCAGGAGGGGATGGGCACTGAAGCTTTCTTT.

This clone has just a few counts. The CDR3 loop reads CASSSDRGVQPQHF. The CDR3 DNA sequence: TGTGCCAGCAGTTCCGACAGGGGCGTTCAGCCCCAGCATTTT. The chain employs TRBV28 and TRBJ1-5, with 8 bases fitting TRBD1. The CDR3 has 14 residues. Germline CDR1 is MDHEN and CDR2 is SYDVKM. V lost 4 bases, J lost 6 bases, and 5 bases stayed unmatched.

This clone was found a few times. The chain employs TRBV6-6 and TRBJ2-7; a possible D gene is TRBD1 (6 bases). V was shortened by 2 bases and J by 5 bases, with 13 bases between the two germline ends. The CDR3 has 14 amino acids. Germline V gene data show CDR1 as MNHNY and CDR2 as SVGAGI (reference sequence). Here the CDR3 DNA reads TGTGCCAGCAGTTACACACAGGGTCTCGACGAGCAGTACTTC. It codes for CASSYTQGLDEQYF.

This clone was counted between two and nine times. The CDR3 nucleotides are TGTGCCAGCAGTAGAACGGACAGGGTGAGGGAGACCCAGTACTTC. Its protein product is CASSRTDRVRETQYF. The chain carries TRBV6-6 and TRBJ2-5; TRBD1 matches at 8 bases. Losses at the gene ends were 5 bases for V and 5 bases for J; bases not matched to a gene: 10. Germline V gene lookup returns CDR1 MNHNY and CDR2 SVGAGI (reference sequence). The CDR3 extends over 15 amino acids.

The rearrangement joins TRBV6-6 to TRBJ1-2; 12 nucleotides line up with TRBD1. Germline V gene lookup returns CDR1 MNHNY and CDR2 SVGAGI (reference sequence). The CDR3 is 15 residues long. J was trimmed by 7 bases and V by 5 bases; bases with no gene match: 8. The CDR3 DNA is TGTGCCAGCAGTGAGACGGGACAGGGGGCTATTGGCTACACCTTC. It codes for CASSETGQGAIGYTF.

This clone turned up a few times. This chain uses TRBV2 with TRBJ2-5, with 7 bases aligning to TRBD1. The J segment lost 2 bases and the V segment lost 4 bases, leaving 7 bases of the junction unmatched. Germline V gives CDR1 SNHLY, CDR2 FYNNEI. The CDR3 has 15 amino acids. CDR3 region: CASSGGQDLQETQYF. For the CDR3, the DNA is TGTGCCAGCAGTGGTGGACAGGATCTTCAAGAGACCCAGTACTTC.

V and J are TRBV27 and TRBJ2-1; 10 nucleotides line up with TRBD2. The CDR3 totals 15 residues. From germline, CDR1 is MNHEY and CDR2 SMNVEV (reference sequence). V lost 5 bases, J lost 4 bases, and 5 bases stayed unmatched. The DNA of the CDR3 is TGTGCCAGCAGTGGAGCGGGGGGGCTTTACAATGAGCAGTTCTTC. Protein: CASSGAGGLYNEQFF.

This rearrangement joins TRBV9 to TRBJ2-3; tentative D call: TRBD1 (5 bases). This CDR3 contains 15 residues. Per germline, CDR1 SGDLS and CDR2 YYNGEE. The V and J ends lost 0 bases and 1 base respectively, with 9 bases between them. In DNA form, the CDR3 reads TGTGCCAGCAGCGTAGAAGGACACGGCACAGATACGCAGTATTTT. It codes for CASSVEGHGTDTQYF.

The CDR3 spells CASSLGGRGNTEAFF. CDR3 DNA: TGTGCCAGCAGCTTAGGGGGTAGGGGCAACACTGAAGCTTTCTTT. The chain recombines TRBV7-9 with TRBJ1-1; D might be TRBD1 (5 bases). Germline CDR1 and CDR2: SEHNR and FQNEAQ (reference sequence). The CDR3 sequence is 15 residues long. The germline V and J ends were trimmed by 1 base and 2 bases, with 11 bases remaining between them.

The genes are TRBV7-9 and TRBJ1-1; D perhaps matches TRBD1 (6 bases). This CDR3 is 12 amino acids long. V lost 1 base to trimming and J lost 9 bases, with 9 bases between them. Germline V gene sequence: CDR1 SEHNR, CDR2 FQNEAQ (reference sequence). The chain's CDR3 is CASSLVGQKAFF. CDR3 nucleotides: TGTGCCAGCAGCTTAGTTGGACAGAAAGCTTTCTTT.

The chain recombines TRBV4-1 with TRBJ2-1, with D unclear. CDR1 and CDR2 (germline): MGHRA, YSYEKL. This CDR3 spans 16 amino acids. V shed 4 bases and J shed 1 base, with 14 bases lying between them. This CDR3 reads CASSPSTAGSYNEQFF. The CDR3 nucleotides are TGCGCCAGCAGCCCATCTACCGCCGGGTCCTACAATGAGCAGTTCTTC.

This clone was seen only a few times. The CDR3 region is CASSLVRNEQFF. In nucleotides, the CDR3 is TGTGCCAGCAGCTTAGTACGGAATGAGCAGTTCTTC. This sequence joins TRBV7-9 and TRBJ2-1, with unresolved D. This CDR3 region has 12 residues. CDR1 SEHNR and CDR2 FQNEAQ come from the germline V gene (reference sequence). V was cut by 1 base and J by 7 bases, with 5 bases left in between.